The 22 T cell receptor beta chains in this list originate from one sample, sequenced in a study of cytomegalovirus exposure and HLA in healthy donors. Primers for the PCR totalled 60 Vbeta and 13 Jbeta. The repertoire was sequenced with immunoSEQ multiplex PCR; TCRdb's copy has only in-frame clones and lacks some. Of about 98,000 clones in the sample, around 75% were seen once. Input material: PBMCs. The receptors originated from a man between 18 and 29 years old in good health and CMV-seropositive.

This clone has just a few counts. The chain recombines TRBV30 with TRBJ1-1; the match to TRBD1 covers 8 bases. This CDR3 contains 14 residues. V shed 2 bases, J shed 5 bases, and the junction held 7 bases outside the gene matches. The germline gives CDR1 GTSNPN, CDR2 SVGIG (reference sequence). The CDR3 DNA follows: TGTGCCTGGAGTTGGGACAGGCCATGGACTGAAGCTTTCTTT. It encodes CAWSWDRPWTEAFF. The full variable domain, with the rest looked up from reference TRBV30 and TRBJ1-1, is SQTIHQWPATLVQPVGSPLSLECTVEGTSNPNLYWYRQAAGRGLQLLFYSVGIGQISSEVPQNLSASRPQDRQFILSSKKLLLSDSGFYLCAWSWDRPWTEAFFGQGTRLTVV.

About this clone itself: This sample also contains other DNA sequences that code for the same CDR3. This rearrangement joins TRBV27 to TRBJ1-5; the D gene is possibly TRBD1 (6 bases). Germline CDR1 and CDR2: MNHEY and SMNVEV (reference sequence). V lost 5 bases and J 3 bases, leaving 8 bases between the germline ends. There are 13 residues in the CDR3. CDR3 residues: CASSGGYNQPQHF. The CDR3 region has the DNA TGTGCCAGCAGTGGGGGCTACAATCAGCCCCAGCATTTT.

V is TRBV2 and J is TRBJ2-2, with 9 bases that match TRBD2. From germline, CDR1 is SNHLY and CDR2 FYNNEI. Trimming removed 3 bases from V and 3 bases from J; junction bases left unmatched: 11. The CDR3 length is 18 residues. The CDR3: CASSDSFERGADTGELFF. As DNA, the CDR3 is TGTGCCAGCAGTGACTCATTTGAGCGGGGGGCCGACACCGGGGAGCTGTTTTTT.

The CDR3 spells CASSRGYQLGNTIYF. The CDR3 region has the DNA TGTGCCAGCAGCCGCGGTTACCAGCTCGGAAACACCATATATTTT. This chain joins TRBV6-5 and TRBJ1-3; no clear D. Trimming left V 6 bases short and J 4 bases short, with 16 bases between. CDR1 is MNHEY and CDR2 is SVGAGI in the germline V gene. The CDR3 runs to 15 residues.

The rearrangement joins TRBV6-5 to TRBJ2-7; possibly TRBD2 for D (6 bases). Germline CDR1 and CDR2: MNHEY and SVGAGI. The CDR3 is made up of 11 amino acids. Trimming cost V 8 bases and J 6 bases, with 11 bases left between them. CDR3 nucleotides: TGTGCCAGCGGGGACTCTCGCGAGCAGTACTTC. Protein product: CASGDSREQYF.

This clone was counted a single time. The chain has TRBV19 and TRBJ1-1; D call uncertain. CDR1 is LNHDA and CDR2 is SQIVND in the germline V gene (reference sequence). V dropped 2 bases and J dropped 3 bases, with 16 bases sitting between them. The CDR3 is 16 amino acids. This CDR3 reads CASSIWTGRKDTEAFF. CDR3 in DNA: TGTGCCAGTAGTATATGGACGGGGAGGAAGGACACTGAAGCTTTCTTT.

V gene TRBV5-1 combines with J gene TRBJ1-1; 7 bases fit TRBD1. V dropped 5 bases and J dropped 4; count of bases not matched to a gene: 8. This CDR3 spans 14 amino acids. The germline gives CDR1 SGHRS, CDR2 YFSETQ. As DNA, the CDR3 is TGCGCCAGCAGTCAAACGACAGGGACCACTGAAGCTTTCTTT. It translates to CASSQTTGTTEAFF.

J is TRBJ2-3 and V is TRBV30; tentatively, D is TRBD1 (5 bases). Between the trimmed V and J ends, which lost 1 base and 0 bases, there was a span of 8 bases. Germline CDR1 GTSNPN, CDR2 SVGIG (reference sequence). The CDR3 covers 14 residues. In nucleotides, the CDR3 is TGTGCCTGGAGTGGGGGCCGTAGCACAGATACGCAGTATTTT. This sequence encodes CAWSGGRSTDTQYF.

The chain carries TRBV5-4 and TRBJ2-7; 7 bases agree with TRBD1. V trimming: 4 bases; J trimming: 3 bases; junction bases outside the gene matches: 10. The CDR3 is made up of 15 amino acids. CDR1 and CDR2 (germline): SGHNT, YYREEE (reference sequence). The CDR3 DNA sequence: TGTGCCAGCAGCCCAACCGGGACAGCAATCTACGAGCAGTACTTC. Translation: CASSPTGTAIYEQYF.

The V gene is TRBV6-5, the J gene TRBJ1-5; 8 nucleotides match TRBD1. The germline gives CDR1 MNHEY, CDR2 SVGAGI. V trimming: 4 bases; J trimming: 11 bases; junction bases outside the gene matches: 4. The CDR3 is made up of 12 amino acids. DNA of the CDR3: TGTGCCAGCAGTTCGGACAGGGAGGCCCAGCATTTT. Translating it yields CASSSDREAQHF.

This chain connects TRBV6-1 to TRBJ1-2; possibly TRBD1 for D (5 bases). V was shortened by 6 bases and J by 3 bases, with 11 bases between the two germline ends. The V gene's germline CDR1 is MNHNS and CDR2 SASEGT. The CDR3 spans 13 residues. The chain's CDR3 is CASSSTGDYGYTF. The DNA for the CDR3 is TGTGCCAGCAGCTCAACAGGCGACTATGGCTACACCTTC.

The chain links TRBV28 to TRBJ2-7; D perhaps matches TRBD1 (5 bases). The germline V gene encodes CDR1 MDHEN and CDR2 SYDVKM. The CDR3 contains 12 residues. The V end lost 8 bases, the J end lost 7 bases, and 15 bases lay between the germline ends. The CDR3 is CASQAQGREQYF. CDR3 DNA sequence: TGTGCCAGCCAGGCCCAGGGTCGAGAGCAGTACTTC.

Regarding this clone: Other DNA sequences in this sample translate to the same CDR3. The V call is TRBV5-1, the J call TRBJ2-1; 7 bases map to TRBD1. CDR1 SGHRS and CDR2 YFSETQ come from the germline V gene. The CDR3 spans 15 residues. J gave up 2 bases and V 1 base, and 3 bases lay outside the gene matches. Here the CDR3 reads CASSLNRGPYNEQFF. The CDR3 DNA follows: TGCGCCAGCAGCTTGAACAGGGGACCCTACAATGAGCAGTTCTTC.

This chain joins TRBV30 and TRBJ1-6, with D uncertain. The V end lost 5 bases, the J end lost 0 bases, and 11 bases lay between the germline ends. This CDR3 has 15 residues. Germline lookup yields CDR1 GTSNPN and CDR2 SVGIG (reference sequence). In DNA, the CDR3 is TGTGCCTGGGCCGGTACGAGCTCCTATAATTCACCCCTCCACTTT. Protein sequence: CAWAGTSSYNSPLHF.

This clone was recorded only once. This chain links TRBV5-4 with TRBJ2-3, with 7 bases that match TRBD1. CDR1 is SGHNT, CDR2 YYREEE, per germline (reference sequence). The CDR3 has 15 amino acids. The junction had 6 bases not matched to a gene; V was cut back by 5 bases and J by 0 bases. The CDR3 reads CASRHGTDSTDTQYF. The CDR3 nucleotides read TGTGCCAGCAGGCACGGGACAGATAGCACAGATACGCAGTATTTT.

The chain recombines TRBV9 with TRBJ2-1, with 10 positions matching TRBD2. Losses at the gene ends were 8 bases for V and 14 bases for J; bases not matched to a gene: 16. Germline V gene sequence: CDR1 SGDLS, CDR2 YYNGEE. This CDR3 has 14 amino acids. CDR3 sequence reads: CASKLEPGTSEEFF. The CDR3 DNA follows: TGTGCCAGTAAACTAGAACCCGGGACTAGCGAGGAGTTCTTC.

The rearrangement links TRBV27 to TRBJ2-3; TRBD2 matches 7 bases. The junction had 4 bases not matched to a gene; V was cut back by 3 bases and J by 1 base. There are 15 residues in the CDR3. Germline V gene lookup returns CDR1 MNHEY and CDR2 SMNVEV (reference sequence). The CDR3 coding sequence is TGTGCCAGCAGTTTTCAACGGGGGGGCACAGATACGCAGTATTTT. Translating it yields CASSFQRGGTDTQYF.

This chain uses TRBV27 with TRBJ1-2; TRBD1 aligns across 7 bases. This CDR3 comprises 15 residues. The junction had 5 bases not matched to a gene; V was cut back by 3 bases and J by 1 base. Germline lookup yields CDR1 MNHEY and CDR2 SMNVEV (reference sequence). The CDR3 reads CASSLWGQYNYGYTF. For the CDR3, the DNA is TGTGCCAGCAGTTTGTGGGGACAGTATAACTATGGCTACACCTTC.

V gene TRBV10-3 combines with J gene TRBJ2-2, with TRBD2 matching 7 bases. There are 17 residues in the CDR3. J lost 3 bases, V lost 3 bases, and 10 bases had no gene match. Germline V CDR1 and CDR2: ENHRY, SYGVKD. The CDR3 loop is CAISDPVRGRDTGELFF. CDR3 nucleotides: TGTGCCATCAGTGATCCCGTTCGGGGGAGGGACACCGGGGAGCTGTTTTTT.

This chain uses TRBV6-5 with TRBJ1-1; D is possibly TRBD1 (6 bases). The length of the CDR3 is 13 residues. Trimming took 4 bases from V and 6 from J, leaving 12 bases between them. The germline V gene has CDR1 MNHEY and CDR2 SVGAGI. The chain's CDR3 is CASSSSTGPEAFF. The CDR3 DNA follows: TGTGCCAGCAGTTCCTCAACAGGGCCTGAAGCTTTCTTT.

This clone was detected once. V usage is TRBV15 and J usage is TRBJ2-1, with 10 nucleotides matching TRBD1. The J segment lost 7 bases and the V segment lost 5 bases, leaving 5 bases of the junction unmatched. The CDR3 contains 14 residues. Germline loops: CDR1 LNHNV, CDR2 YYDKDF (reference sequence). The CDR3 bases are TGTGCCACCAGCCCCGGGACAGGGGAAAATGAGCAGTTCTTC. This codes for CATSPGTGENEQFF.

This clone was seen more than once but under ten times. The V call is TRBV5-1, the J call TRBJ1-5; D might be TRBD1 (5 bases). This CDR3 spans 12 amino acids. The germline V gene encodes CDR1 SGHRS and CDR2 YFSETQ. The ends were cut back, 8 bases at V and 5 bases at J, with 11 bases in the middle. The CDR3 DNA reads as TGCGCCAGTTGGGGAGGGGATCAGCCCCAGCATTTT. Translation: CASWGGDQPQHF. Together with reference TRBV5-1 and TRBJ1-5, the CDR3 gives the full variable domain: KAGVTQTPRYLIKTRGQQVTLSCSPISGHRSVSWYQQTPGQGLQFLFEYFSETQRNKGNFPGRFSGRQFSNSRSEMNVSTLELGDSALYLCASWGGDQPQHFGDGTRLSIL.